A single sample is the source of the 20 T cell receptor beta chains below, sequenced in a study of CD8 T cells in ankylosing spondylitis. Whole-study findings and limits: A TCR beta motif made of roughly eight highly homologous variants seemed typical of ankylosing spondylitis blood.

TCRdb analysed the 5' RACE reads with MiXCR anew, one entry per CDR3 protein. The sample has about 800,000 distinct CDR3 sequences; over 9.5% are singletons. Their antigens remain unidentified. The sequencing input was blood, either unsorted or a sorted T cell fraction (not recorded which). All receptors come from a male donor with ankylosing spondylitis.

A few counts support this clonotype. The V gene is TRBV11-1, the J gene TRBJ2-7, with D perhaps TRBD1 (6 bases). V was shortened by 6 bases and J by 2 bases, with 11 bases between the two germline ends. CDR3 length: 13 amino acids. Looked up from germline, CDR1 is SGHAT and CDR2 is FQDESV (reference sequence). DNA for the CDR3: TGTGCCAGCAGACAAGACAGGACCTACGAGCAGTACTTC. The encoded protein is CASRQDRTYEQYF.

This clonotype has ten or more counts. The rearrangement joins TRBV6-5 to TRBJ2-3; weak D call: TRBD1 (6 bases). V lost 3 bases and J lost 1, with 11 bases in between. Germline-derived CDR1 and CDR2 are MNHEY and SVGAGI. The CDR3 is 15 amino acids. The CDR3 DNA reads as TGTGCCAGCAGTTATGACAGGAGCCGCACAGATACGCAGTATTTT. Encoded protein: CASSYDRSRTDTQYF.

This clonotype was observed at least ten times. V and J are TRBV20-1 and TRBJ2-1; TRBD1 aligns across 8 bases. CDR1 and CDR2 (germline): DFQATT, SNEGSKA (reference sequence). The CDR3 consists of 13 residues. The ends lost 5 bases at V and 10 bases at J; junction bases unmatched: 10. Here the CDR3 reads CSAPKDRAHEQFF. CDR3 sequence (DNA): TGCAGTGCTCCGAAGGACAGGGCTCACGAGCAGTTCTTC.

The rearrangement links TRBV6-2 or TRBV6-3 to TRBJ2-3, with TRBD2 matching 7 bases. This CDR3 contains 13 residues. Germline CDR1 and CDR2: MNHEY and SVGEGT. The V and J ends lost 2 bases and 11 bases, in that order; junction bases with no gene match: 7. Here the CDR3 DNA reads TGTGCCAGCAGTTACCGCCCGGCGGGGGAGCAGTATTTT. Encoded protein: CASSYRPAGEQYF.

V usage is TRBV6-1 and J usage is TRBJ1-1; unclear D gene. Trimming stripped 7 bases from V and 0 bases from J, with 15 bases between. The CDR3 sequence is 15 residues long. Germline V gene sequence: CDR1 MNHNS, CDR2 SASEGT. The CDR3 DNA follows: TGTGCCAGCACCTTGGGTCTGGGCGTGAACACTGAAGCTTTCTTT. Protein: CASTLGLGVNTEAFF.

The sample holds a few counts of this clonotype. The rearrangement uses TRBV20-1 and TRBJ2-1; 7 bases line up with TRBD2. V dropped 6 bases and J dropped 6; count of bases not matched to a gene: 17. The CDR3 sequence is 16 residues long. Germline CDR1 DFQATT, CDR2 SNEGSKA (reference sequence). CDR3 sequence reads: CSARKASGLVPNEQFF. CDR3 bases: TGCAGTGCCCGGAAAGCCTCTGGACTAGTACCCAATGAGCAGTTCTTC.

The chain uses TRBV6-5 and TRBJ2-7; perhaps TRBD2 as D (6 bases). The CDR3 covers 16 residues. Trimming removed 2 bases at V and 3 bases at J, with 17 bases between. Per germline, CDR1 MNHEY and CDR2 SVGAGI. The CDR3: CASSYPNPGGVYEQYF. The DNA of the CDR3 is TGTGCCAGCAGTTACCCGAACCCCGGAGGGGTCTACGAGCAGTACTTC.

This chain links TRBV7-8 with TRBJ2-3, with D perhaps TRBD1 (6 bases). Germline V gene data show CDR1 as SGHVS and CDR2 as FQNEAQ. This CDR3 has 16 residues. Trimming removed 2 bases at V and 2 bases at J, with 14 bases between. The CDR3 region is CASSLRQVPYTDTQYF. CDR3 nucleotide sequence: TGTGCCAGCAGCTTAAGACAGGTTCCATACACAGATACGCAGTATTTT. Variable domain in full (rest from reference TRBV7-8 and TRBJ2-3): GAGVSQSPRYKVAKRGQDVALRCDPISGHVSLFWYQQALGQGPEFLTYFQNEAQLDKSGLPSDRFFAERPEGSVSTLKIQRTQQEDSAVYLCASSLRQVPYTDTQYFGPGTRLTVL.

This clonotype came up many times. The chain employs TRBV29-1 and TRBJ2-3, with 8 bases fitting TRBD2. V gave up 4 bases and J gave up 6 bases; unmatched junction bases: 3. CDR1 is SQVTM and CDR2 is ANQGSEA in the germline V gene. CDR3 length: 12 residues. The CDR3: CSVGLAGDTQYF. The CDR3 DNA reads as TGCAGCGTTGGGTTAGCGGGGGATACGCAGTATTTT.

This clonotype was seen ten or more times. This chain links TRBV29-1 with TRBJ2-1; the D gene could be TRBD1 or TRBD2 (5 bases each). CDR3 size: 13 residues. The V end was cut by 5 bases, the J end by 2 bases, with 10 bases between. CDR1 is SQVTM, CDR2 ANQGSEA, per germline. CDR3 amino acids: CSVHGTPYNEQFF. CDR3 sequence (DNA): TGCAGCGTTCACGGGACCCCCTACAATGAGCAGTTCTTC.

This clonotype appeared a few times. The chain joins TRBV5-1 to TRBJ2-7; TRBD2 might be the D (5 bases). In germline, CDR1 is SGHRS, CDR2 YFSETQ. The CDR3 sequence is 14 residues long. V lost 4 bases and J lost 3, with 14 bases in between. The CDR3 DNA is TGCGCCAGCAGCGCGGACTTTTTGCTCTACGAGCAGTACTTC. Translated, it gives CASSADFLLYEQYF.

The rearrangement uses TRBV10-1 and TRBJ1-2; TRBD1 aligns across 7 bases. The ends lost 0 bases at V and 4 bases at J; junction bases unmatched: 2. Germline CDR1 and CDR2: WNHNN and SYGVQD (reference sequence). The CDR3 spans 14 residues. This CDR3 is CASSESTGAYGYTF. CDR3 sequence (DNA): TGCGCCAGCAGTGAGTCCACAGGGGCCTATGGCTACACCTTC.

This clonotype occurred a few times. CDR3 bases: TGTGCCATCAGAGGCGGGCAAAACTACGAGCAGTACTTC. Amino acid sequence: CAIRGGQNYEQYF. The V gene is TRBV10-3, the J gene TRBJ2-7; D possibly corresponds to TRBD2 (5 bases). Looked up from germline, CDR1 is ENHRY and CDR2 is SYGVKD. The CDR3 sequence is 13 residues long. The V and J ends lost 6 bases and 3 bases respectively, with 12 bases between them.

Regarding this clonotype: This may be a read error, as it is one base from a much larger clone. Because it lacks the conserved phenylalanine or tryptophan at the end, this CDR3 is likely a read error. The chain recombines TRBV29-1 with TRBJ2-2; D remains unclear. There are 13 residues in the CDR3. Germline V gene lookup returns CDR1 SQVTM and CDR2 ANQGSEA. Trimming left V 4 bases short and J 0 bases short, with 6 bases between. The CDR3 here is CSVVKSNTGELFL. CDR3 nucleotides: TGCAGCGTTGTCAAGTCGAACACCGGGGAGCTGTTTCTT.

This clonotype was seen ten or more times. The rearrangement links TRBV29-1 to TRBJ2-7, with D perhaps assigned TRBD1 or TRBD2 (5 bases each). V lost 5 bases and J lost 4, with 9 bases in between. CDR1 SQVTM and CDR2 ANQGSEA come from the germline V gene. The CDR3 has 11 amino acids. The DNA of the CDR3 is TGCAGCGTTTACAGGACTTACGAGCAGTACTTC. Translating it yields CSVYRTYEQYF.

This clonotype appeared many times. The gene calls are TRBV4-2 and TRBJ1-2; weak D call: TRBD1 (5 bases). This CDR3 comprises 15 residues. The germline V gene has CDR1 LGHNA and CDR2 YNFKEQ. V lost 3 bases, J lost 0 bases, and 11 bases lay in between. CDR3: CASSQNWGSNYGYTF. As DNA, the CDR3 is TGTGCCAGCAGCCAGAACTGGGGGTCTAACTATGGCTACACCTTC.

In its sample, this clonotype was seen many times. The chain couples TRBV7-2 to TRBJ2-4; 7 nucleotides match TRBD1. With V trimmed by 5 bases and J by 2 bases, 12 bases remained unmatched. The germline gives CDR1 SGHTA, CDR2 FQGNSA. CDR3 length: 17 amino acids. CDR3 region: CASSPRLDRRSKNIQYF. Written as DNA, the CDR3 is TGTGCCAGCAGCCCAAGATTGGACAGGCGGTCCAAAAACATTCAGTACTTC.

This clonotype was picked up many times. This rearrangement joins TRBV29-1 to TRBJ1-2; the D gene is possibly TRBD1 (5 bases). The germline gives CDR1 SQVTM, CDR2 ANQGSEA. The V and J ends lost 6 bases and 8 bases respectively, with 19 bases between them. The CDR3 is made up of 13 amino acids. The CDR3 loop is CSVSGALLGGYTF. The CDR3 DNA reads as TGCAGCGTCTCCGGGGCTCTTCTCGGGGGCTACACCTTC.

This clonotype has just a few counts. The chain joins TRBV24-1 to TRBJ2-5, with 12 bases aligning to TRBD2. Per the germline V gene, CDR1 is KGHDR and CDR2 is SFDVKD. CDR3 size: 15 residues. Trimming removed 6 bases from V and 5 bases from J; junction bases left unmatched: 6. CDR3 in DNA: TGTGCCACCAGTTCTAGCGGGAGGGTTGAGGAGACCCAGTACTTC. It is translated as CATSSSGRVEETQYF.

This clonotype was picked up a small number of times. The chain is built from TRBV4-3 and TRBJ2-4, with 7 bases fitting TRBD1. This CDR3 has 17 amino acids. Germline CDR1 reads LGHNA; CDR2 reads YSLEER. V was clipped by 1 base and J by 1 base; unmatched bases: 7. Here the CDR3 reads CASSQGIYRGAKNIQYF. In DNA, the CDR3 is TGCGCCAGCAGCCAAGGGATTTACAGGGGCGCCAAAAACATTCAGTACTTC.